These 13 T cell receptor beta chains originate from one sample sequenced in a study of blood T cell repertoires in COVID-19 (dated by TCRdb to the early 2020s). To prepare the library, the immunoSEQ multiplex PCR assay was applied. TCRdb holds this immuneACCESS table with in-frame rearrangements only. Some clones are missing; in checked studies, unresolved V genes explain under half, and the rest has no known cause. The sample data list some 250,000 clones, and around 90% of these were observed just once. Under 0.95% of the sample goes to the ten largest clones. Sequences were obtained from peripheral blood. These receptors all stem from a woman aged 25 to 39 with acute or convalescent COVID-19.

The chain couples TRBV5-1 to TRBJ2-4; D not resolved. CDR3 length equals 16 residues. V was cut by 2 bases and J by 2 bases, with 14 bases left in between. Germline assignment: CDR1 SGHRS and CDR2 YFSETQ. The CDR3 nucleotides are TGCGCCAGCAGCTTCGGTACAGCACCGTCCAAAAACATTCAGTACTTC. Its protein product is CASSFGTAPSKNIQYF.

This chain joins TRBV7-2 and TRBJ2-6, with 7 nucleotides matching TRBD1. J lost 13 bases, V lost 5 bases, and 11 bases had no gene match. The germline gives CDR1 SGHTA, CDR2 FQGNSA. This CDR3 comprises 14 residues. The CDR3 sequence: CASSTDRVDFVLTF. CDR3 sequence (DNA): TGTGCCAGCAGCACCGACAGGGTAGACTTTGTCCTGACTTTC.

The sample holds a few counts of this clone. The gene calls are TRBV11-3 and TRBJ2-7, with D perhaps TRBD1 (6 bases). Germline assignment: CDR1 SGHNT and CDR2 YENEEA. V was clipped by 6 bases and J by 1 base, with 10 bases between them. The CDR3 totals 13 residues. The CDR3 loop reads CASSPTGSYEQYF. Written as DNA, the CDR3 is TGTGCCAGCAGTCCCACAGGGTCCTACGAGCAGTACTTC.

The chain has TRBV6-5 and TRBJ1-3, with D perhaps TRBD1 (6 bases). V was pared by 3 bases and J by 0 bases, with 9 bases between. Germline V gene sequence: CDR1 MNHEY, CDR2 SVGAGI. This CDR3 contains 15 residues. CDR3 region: CASSYRGFSGNTIYF. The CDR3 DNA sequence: TGTGCCAGCAGTTATAGGGGGTTCTCTGGAAACACCATATATTTT.

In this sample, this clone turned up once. DNA of the CDR3: TGTGCCAGCAGTTACTTTCTAGCGGATACGCAGTATTTT. It translates to CASSYFLADTQYF. V is TRBV6-2 or TRBV6-3 and J is TRBJ2-3; D might be TRBD2 (6 bases). There are 13 residues in the CDR3. Deletions cut 1 base from V and 6 bases from J, with 8 bases between. Germline V lookup: CDR1 MNHEY, CDR2 SVGEGT.

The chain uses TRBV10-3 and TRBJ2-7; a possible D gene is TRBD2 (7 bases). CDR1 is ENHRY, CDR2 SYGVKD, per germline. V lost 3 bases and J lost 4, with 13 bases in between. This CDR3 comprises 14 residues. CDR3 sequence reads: CAISEVGGGYEQYF. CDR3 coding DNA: TGTGCCATCAGTGAAGTGGGAGGGGGTTACGAGCAGTACTTC.

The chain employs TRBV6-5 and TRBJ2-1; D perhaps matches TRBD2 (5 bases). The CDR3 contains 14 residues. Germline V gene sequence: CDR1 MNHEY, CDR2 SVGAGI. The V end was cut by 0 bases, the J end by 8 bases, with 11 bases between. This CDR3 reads CASSYSTLADEQFF. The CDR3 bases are TGTGCCAGCAGTTACTCGACGCTAGCCGATGAGCAGTTCTTC.

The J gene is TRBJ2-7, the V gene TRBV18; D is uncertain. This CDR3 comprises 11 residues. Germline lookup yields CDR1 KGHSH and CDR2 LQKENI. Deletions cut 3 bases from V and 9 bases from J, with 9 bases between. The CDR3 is CASSPGSGQYF. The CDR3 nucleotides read TGTGCCAGCTCACCCGGGTCTGGGCAGTACTTC.

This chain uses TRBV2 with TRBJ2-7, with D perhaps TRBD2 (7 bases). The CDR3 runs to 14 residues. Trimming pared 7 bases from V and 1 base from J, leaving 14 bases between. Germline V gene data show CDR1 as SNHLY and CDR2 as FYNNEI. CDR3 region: CASMRGGQSYEQYF. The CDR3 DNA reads TGTGCCAGCATGAGGGGGGGGCAATCCTACGAGCAGTACTTC.

The CDR3 coding sequence is TGTGCCAGCAGTGAAGCGCTTACTAGCGGGACAGATACGCAGTATTTT. Translation: CASSEALTSGTDTQYF. This chain joins TRBV2 and TRBJ2-3; TRBD2 matches 9 bases. The J segment lost 3 bases and the V segment lost 0 bases, leaving 4 bases of the junction unmatched. Germline assignment: CDR1 SNHLY and CDR2 FYNNEI. The CDR3 consists of 16 residues.

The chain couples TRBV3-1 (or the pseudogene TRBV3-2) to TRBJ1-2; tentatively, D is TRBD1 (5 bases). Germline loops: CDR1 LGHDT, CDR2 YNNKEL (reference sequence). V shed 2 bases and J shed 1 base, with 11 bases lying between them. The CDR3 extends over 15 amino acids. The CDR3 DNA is TGTGCCAGCAGCCAAATGGGGGGTAGTAACTATGGCTACACCTTC. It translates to CASSQMGGSNYGYTF.

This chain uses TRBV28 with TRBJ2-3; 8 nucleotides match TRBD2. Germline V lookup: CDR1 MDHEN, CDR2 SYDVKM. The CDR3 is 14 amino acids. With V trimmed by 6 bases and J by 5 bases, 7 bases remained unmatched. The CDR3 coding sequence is TGTGCCAGCAGACAGAGCGGGAGATTAGATACGCAGTATTTT. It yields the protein CASRQSGRLDTQYF.

The CDR3 protein is CASSQDRGRKGYEQYF. CDR3 DNA sequence: TGTGCCAGCAGCCAAGACAGGGGGCGAAAGGGGTACGAGCAGTACTTC. The chain couples TRBV5-6 to TRBJ2-7; 10 bases map to TRBD1. J lost 4 bases, V lost 4 bases, and 11 bases had no gene match. This CDR3 region has 16 residues. Germline V lookup: CDR1 SGHDT, CDR2 YYEEEE. The variable domain in full, completed from reference TRBV5-6 and TRBJ2-7, reads DAGVTQSPTHLIKTRGQQVTLRCSPKSGHDTVSWYQQALGQGPQFIFQYYEEEERQRGNFPDRFSGHQFPNYSSELNVNALLLGDSALYLCASSQDRGRKGYEQYFGPGTRLTVT.